Listed below are T cell receptor beta chains from one sample, sequenced in a study of cytomegalovirus exposure and HLA in healthy donors. TCRdb keeps only in-frame clones here, not all; method: immunoSEQ multiplex PCR. The repertoire includes approximately 160,000 clones, 70% to 85% of them detected once, and 1.4% sits in the top ten. The sample was PBMCs. The receptors originated from a woman aged 25 to 39 in good health and CMV-seropositive. Each CDR3 is given with its conserved first and last residue. The D gene is left open where the match is weak. Clone size is given for some rows only: seen once, a few or many times, or a class if the clone is expanded.

15	NA	TRBV9	NA	TRBJ2-7	TGTGCCAGCAGCGTAGACGGCAGGGCCACCTACGAGCAGTACTTC	CASSVDGRATYEQYF
10	NA	TRBV2	NA	TRBJ2-7	TGTGCCAGCAGTCTCTACGAGCAGTACTTC	CASSLYEQYF
16	NA	TRBV19	NA	TRBJ2-7	TGTGCCAGTAGTATAGATAGTACGACAGGATCCTACGAGCAGTACTTC	CASSIDSTTGSYEQYF
14	few	TRBV19	TRBD1	TRBJ2-7	TGTGCCAGCCTCAAGGGGGCCCCCCCCTACGAGCAGTACTTC	CASLKGAPPYEQYF
11	NA	TRBV20-1	TRBD1	TRBJ2-7	TGCAGTGCCCTGACAGGGGTCGAGCAGTACTTC	CSALTGVEQYF
14	NA	TRBV18	NA	TRBJ1-1	TGTGCCAGCTCACCGAGGCAGCTGCCAACTGAAGCTTTCTTT	CASSPRQLPTEAFF
13	NA	TRBV19	NA	TRBJ1-5	TGTGCCAGTAGTATGACCCCAGACAGTCCCCAGCATTTT	CASSMTPDSPQHF
15	NA	TRBV19	TRBD2	TRBJ2-1	TGTGCCAGTCGCACCGTAGCGGGAAACTACAATGAGCAGTTCTTC	CASRTVAGNYNEQFF
15	NA	TRBV6-5	NA	TRBJ1-5	TGTGCCAGCAGTTACAACGCAGGGGATAATCAGCCCCAGCATTTT	CASSYNAGDNQPQHF
15	NA	TRBV28	TRBD2	TRBJ2-7	TGTGCCAGCAGTTCGTGGACTAGCGGGAGTGGCGAGCAGTACTTC	CASSSWTSGSGEQYF
14	NA	TRBV4-1	NA	TRBJ1-1	TGCGCCAGCAGCCAAGACAGAATGAACACTGAAGCTTTCTTT	CASSQDRMNTEAFF
14	NA	TRBV11-2	TRBD1	TRBJ1-1	TGTGCCAGCAGCCCGCGACAGGGGCAGACTGAAGCTTTCTTT	CASSPRQGQTEAFF
16	few	TRBV11-2	TRBD1	TRBJ1-1	TGTGCCAGCAGCCCCCGCGGACAGGGACCTTTCACTGAAGCTTTCTTT	CASSPRGQGPFTEAFF
14	NA	TRBV2	TRBD2	TRBJ2-1	TGTGCCAGCAGTGGCGGGAGCTCCTACAATGAGCAGTTCTTC	CASSGGSSYNEQFF
18	NA	TRBV7-8	TRBD2	TRBJ2-7	TGTGCCAGCAGCTCGAGCCGGACTAGCGGGAGTAACGCCTACGAGCAGTACTTC	CASSSSRTSGSNAYEQYF
15	NA	TRBV10-3	NA	TRBJ1-2	TGTGCCATCAGTGCCCGGCCATCAGGGGAATATGGCTACACCTTC	CAISARPSGEYGYTF
18	few	TRBV11-2	TRBD1	TRBJ2-4	TGTGCCAGCAGCTTACTTGGGGACAGGACTCTAGCCAAAAACATTCAGTACTTC	CASSLLGDRTLAKNIQYF
14	NA	TRBV5-4	TRBD1	TRBJ2-7	TGTGCCAGCAGCCAGGGACAGGCCTTCTACGAGCAGTACTTC	CASSQGQAFYEQYF
15	NA	TRBV5-6	NA	TRBJ2-5	TGTGCCAGCAGCTCGTCAAGGACACCCCAAGAGACCCAGTACTTC	CASSSSRTPQETQYF
11	NA	TRBV30	NA	TRBJ1-2	TGTGCCTGGAATCTCGGTTCCGGCTACACCTTC	CAWNLGSGYTF